The following is a T cell receptor beta chain sequence with its context. Antigen unknown. One end of the junction does not line up with germline, which may come from a read error. The sample comes from a study of T cell repertoires in cytomegalovirus infection. At the level of the study: Both CMV infection and a matching HLA type were indicated by public TCR beta signatures. Study findings and constraints: CMV-specific TCR beta clonotypes restricted by HLA-C were the ones dominating the ex vivo response. Cumulative public TCR beta family frequency identified CMV carriers with the relevant HLA.

TCRdb fed the reads into MiXCR, producing one record per CDR3 protein. The sample lists approximately 260,000 distinct CDR3 sequences; 15% to 20% were seen once. Germline CDR1 is SGDLS and CDR2 is YYNGEE. This CDR3 is built from 18 residues. The chain carries TRBV9 and TRBJ1-2; tentative D call: TRBD1 (6 bases). The sequenced sample was CD8+ T cells from PBMCs. The clonotype comes from a human donor in good health (CMV status not recorded). Some clones in this sample may be carry-over from other donors' samples. The CDR3 region has the DNA TGTGCCAGTAGCGACCTACAGGGCATTGGGGATCTCGGCTATGGCTACACCTTC. Translating gives CASSDLQGIGDLGYGYTF.